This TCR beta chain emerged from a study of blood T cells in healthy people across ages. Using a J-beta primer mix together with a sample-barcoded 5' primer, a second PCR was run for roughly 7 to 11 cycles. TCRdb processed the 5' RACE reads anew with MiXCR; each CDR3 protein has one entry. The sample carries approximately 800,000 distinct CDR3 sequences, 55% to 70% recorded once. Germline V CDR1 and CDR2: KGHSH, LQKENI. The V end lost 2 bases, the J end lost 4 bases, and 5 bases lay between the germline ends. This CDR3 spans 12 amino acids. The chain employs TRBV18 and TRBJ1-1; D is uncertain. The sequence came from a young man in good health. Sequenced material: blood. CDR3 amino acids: CASSPSSTEAFF. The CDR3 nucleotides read TGTGCCAGCTCACCATCCAGCACTGAAGCTTTCTTT.